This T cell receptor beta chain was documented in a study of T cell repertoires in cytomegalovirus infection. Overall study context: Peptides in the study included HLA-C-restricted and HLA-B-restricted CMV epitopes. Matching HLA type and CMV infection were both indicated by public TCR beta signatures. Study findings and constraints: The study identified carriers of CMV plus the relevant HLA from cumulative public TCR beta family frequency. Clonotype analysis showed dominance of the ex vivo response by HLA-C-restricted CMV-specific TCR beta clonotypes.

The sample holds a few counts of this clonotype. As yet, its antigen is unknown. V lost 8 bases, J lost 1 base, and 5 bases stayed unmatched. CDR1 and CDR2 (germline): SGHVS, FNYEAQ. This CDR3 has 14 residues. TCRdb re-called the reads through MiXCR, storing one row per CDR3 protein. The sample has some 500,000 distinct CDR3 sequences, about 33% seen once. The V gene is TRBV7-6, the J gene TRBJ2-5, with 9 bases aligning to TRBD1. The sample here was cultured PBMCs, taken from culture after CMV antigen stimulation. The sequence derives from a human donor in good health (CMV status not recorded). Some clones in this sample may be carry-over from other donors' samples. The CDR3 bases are TGTGCCAGCCAAGGACAGGGGCTCCAAGAGACCCAGTACTTC. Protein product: CASQGQGLQETQYF.